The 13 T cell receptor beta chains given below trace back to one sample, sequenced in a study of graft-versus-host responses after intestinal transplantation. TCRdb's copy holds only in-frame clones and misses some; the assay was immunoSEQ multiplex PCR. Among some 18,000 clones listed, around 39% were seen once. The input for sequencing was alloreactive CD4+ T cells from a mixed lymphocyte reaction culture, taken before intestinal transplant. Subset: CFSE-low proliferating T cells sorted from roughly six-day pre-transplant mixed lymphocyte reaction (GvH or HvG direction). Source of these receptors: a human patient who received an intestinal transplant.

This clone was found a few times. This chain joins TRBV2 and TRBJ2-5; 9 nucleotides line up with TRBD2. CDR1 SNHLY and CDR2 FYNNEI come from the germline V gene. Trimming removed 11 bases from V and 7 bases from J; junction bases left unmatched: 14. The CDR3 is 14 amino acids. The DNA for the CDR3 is TGTGCCGGGGTGTCTAGCGGGGCCGGCGGGACCCAGTACTTC. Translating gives CAGVSSGAGGTQYF.

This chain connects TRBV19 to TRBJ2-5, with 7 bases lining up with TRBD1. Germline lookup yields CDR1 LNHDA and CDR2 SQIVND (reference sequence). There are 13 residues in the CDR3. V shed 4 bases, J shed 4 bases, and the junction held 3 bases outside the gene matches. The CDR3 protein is CASSRNRGETQYF. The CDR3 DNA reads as TGTGCCAGTAGTAGAAACAGGGGAGAGACCCAGTACTTC.

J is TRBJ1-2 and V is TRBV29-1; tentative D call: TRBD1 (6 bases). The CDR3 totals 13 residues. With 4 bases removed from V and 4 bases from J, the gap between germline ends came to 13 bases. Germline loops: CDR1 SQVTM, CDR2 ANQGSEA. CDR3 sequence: CSVGRGTTYGYTF. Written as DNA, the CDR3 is TGCAGCGTTGGAAGGGGGACAACCTATGGCTACACCTTC.

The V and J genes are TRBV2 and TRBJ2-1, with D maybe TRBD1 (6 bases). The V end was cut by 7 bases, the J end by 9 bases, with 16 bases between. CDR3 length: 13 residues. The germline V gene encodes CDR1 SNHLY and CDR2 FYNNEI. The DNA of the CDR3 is TGTGCCAGCATTCAGGGGATATTTGGTGAGCAGTTCTTC. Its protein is CASIQGIFGEQFF.

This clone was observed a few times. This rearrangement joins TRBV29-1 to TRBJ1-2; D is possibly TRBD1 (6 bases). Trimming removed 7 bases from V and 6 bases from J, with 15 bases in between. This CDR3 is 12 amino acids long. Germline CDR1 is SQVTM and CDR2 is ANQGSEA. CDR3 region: CSASDRHNGYTF. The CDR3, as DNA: TGCAGCGCCTCGGACAGACATAATGGCTACACCTTC.

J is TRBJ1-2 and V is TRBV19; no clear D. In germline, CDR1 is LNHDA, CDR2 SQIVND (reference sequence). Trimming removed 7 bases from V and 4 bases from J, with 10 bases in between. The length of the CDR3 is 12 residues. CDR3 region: CASTTSFYGYTF. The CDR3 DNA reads TGTGCCAGTACTACCAGTTTCTATGGCTACACCTTC.

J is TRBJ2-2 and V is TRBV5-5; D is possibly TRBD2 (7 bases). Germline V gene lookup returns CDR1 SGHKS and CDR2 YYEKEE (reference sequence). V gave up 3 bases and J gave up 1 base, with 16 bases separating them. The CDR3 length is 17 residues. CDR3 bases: TGTGCCAGCAGCTGGGTTGGGGGGGGCGAGAACACCGGGGAGCTGTTTTTT. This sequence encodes CASSWVGGGENTGELFF.

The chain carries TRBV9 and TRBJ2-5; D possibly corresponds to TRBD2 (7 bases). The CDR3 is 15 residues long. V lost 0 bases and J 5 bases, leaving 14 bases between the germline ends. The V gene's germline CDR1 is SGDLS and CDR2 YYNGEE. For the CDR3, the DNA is TGTGCCAGCAGCGTAGAGGGGGGGAAGTGGGAGACCCAGTACTTC. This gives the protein CASSVEGGKWETQYF. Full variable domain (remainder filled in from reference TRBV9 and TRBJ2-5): DSGVTQTPKHLITATGQRVTLRCSPRSGDLSVYWYQQSLDQGLQFLIQYYNGEERAKGNILERFSAQQFPDLHSELNLSSLELGDSALYFCASSVEGGKWETQYFGPGTRLLVL.

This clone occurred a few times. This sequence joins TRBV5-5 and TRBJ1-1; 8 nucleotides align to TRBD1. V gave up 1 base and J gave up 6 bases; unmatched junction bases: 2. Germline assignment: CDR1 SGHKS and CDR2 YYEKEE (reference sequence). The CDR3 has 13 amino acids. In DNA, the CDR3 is TGTGCCAGCAGCTTGCAGGGGGCCGCTGAAGCTTTCTTT. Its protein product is CASSLQGAAEAFF.

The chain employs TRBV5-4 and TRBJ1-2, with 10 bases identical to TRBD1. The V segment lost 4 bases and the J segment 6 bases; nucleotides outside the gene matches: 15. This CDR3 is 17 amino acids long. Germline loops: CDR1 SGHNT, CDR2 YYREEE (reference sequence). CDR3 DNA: TGTGCCAGCAGCCCTGCAAGCAGACAGGGGGCTATCCATGGCTACACCTTC. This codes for CASSPASRQGAIHGYTF.

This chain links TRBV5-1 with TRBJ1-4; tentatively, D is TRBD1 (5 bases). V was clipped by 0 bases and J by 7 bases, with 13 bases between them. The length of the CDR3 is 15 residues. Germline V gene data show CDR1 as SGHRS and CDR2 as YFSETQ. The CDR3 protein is CASSLAPGNSEKLFF. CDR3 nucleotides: TGCGCCAGCAGCTTGGCCCCAGGGAATAGTGAAAAACTGTTTTTT. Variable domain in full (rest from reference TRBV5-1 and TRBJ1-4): KAGVTQTPRYLIKTRGQQVTLSCSPISGHRSVSWYQQTPGQGLQFLFEYFSETQRNKGNFPGRFSGRQFSNSRSEMNVSTLELGDSALYLCASSLAPGNSEKLFFGSGTQLSVL.

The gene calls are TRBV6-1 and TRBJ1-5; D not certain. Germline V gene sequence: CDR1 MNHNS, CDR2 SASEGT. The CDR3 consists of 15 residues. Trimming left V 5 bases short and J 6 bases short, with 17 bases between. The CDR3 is CASSSSGGRTQPQHF. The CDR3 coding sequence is TGTGCCAGCAGTAGCTCAGGAGGTAGGACTCAGCCCCAGCATTTT.

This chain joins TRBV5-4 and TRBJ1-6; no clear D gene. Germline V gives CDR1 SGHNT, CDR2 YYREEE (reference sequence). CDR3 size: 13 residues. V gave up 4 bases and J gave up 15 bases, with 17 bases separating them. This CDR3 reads CASSQAAGRNLHF. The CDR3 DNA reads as TGTGCCAGCAGCCAGGCGGCAGGCCGAAACCTCCACTTT. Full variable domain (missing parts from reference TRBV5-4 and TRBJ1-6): ETGVTQSPTHLIKTRGQQVTLRCSSQSGHNTVSWYQQALGQGPQFIFQYYREEENGRGNFPPRFSGLQFPNYSSELNVNALELDDSALYLCASSQAAGRNLHFGNGTRLTVT.